A single sample is the source of the 9 T cell receptor beta chains below, sequenced in a study of cytomegalovirus exposure and HLA in healthy donors. PCR was performed using 60 Vbeta and 13 Jbeta primers. Profiling relied on immunoSEQ multiplex PCR, and the TCRdb table lists in-frame clones only, not all of them. This table holds some 140,000 clones, around four fifths found once. The sample taken for sequencing was PBMCs. These TCRs come from a male donor in good health and CMV-seropositive.

The gene calls are TRBV5-6 and TRBJ2-7; perhaps TRBD2 as D (7 bases). V was trimmed by 0 bases and J by 0 bases, leaving 10 bases between them. Germline V CDR1 and CDR2: SGHDT, YYEEEE. This CDR3 spans 15 amino acids. The CDR3 loop reads CASSLEGGSSYEQYF. The CDR3, as DNA: TGTGCCAGCAGCTTGGAGGGGGGGAGCTCCTACGAGCAGTACTTC.

For this clone: Germline and junction disagree at one end, which may indicate a read error. This sequence joins TRBV7-9 and TRBJ1-1; D uncertain. The CDR3 totals 12 residues. Germline V gene lookup returns CDR1 SEHNR and CDR2 FQNEAQ (reference sequence). The DNA of the CDR3 is TGTTCCAGCAGCCCCCGGGACACTGAAGCTTTCTTT. It specifies CSSSPRDTEAFF.

The chain combines TRBV6-1 with TRBJ2-1; a weak D match, TRBD2 (5 bases). The CDR3 is 14 residues long. The V end lost 3 bases, the J end lost 5 bases, and 11 bases lay between the germline ends. Germline CDR1 reads MNHNS; CDR2 reads SASEGT. CDR3 sequence: CASSDGYGNNEQFF. The CDR3 DNA reads as TGTGCCAGCAGTGACGGATACGGGAACAATGAGCAGTTCTTC.

The sample holds one count of this clone. At the DNA level, this CDR3 is encoded by other sequences in the same sample as well. This sequence joins TRBV6-5 and TRBJ1-1; D unresolved. Germline-derived CDR1 and CDR2 are MNHEY and SVGAGI. V shed 0 bases and J shed 6 bases, with 8 bases lying between them. This CDR3 has 13 amino acids. The CDR3 coding sequence is TGTGCCAGCAGTTACTCTCGGGGATCTGAAGCTTTCTTT. This sequence encodes CASSYSRGSEAFF.

This clone was found once. This chain links TRBV28 with TRBJ2-2; D uncertain. This CDR3 region has 16 residues. Looked up from germline, CDR1 is MDHEN and CDR2 is SYDVKM. V was trimmed by 5 bases and J by 0 bases, leaving 13 bases between them. In DNA, the CDR3 is TGTGCCAGCAGTCCTATTACTCCTACGAACACCGGGGAGCTGTTTTTT. Translated, it gives CASSPITPTNTGELFF.

The chain joins TRBV5-1 to TRBJ2-5; 7 bases agree with TRBD2. The J call may be mistaken, given a closer DNA end match to TRBJ2-7. Germline lookup yields CDR1 SGHRS and CDR2 YFSETQ. CDR3 size: 13 residues. This CDR3 reads CASSLGGGDEQYF. The CDR3 bases are TGCGCCAGCAGCTTGGGGGGGGGAGACGAGCAGTACTTC.

This clone was seen a handful of times. CDR3 sequence: CASSESGLAGDTDTQYF. The CDR3 nucleotides are TGTGCCAGCAGTGAGTCGGGACTAGCGGGGGACACAGATACGCAGTATTTT. This rearrangement joins TRBV6-4 to TRBJ2-3; the match to TRBD2 covers 14 bases. J lost 2 bases, V lost 3 bases, and 4 bases had no gene match. This CDR3 comprises 17 residues. Germline values: CDR1 MRHNA, CDR2 SNTAGT.

V is TRBV5-1 and J is TRBJ2-7, with D possibly matching TRBD1 (7 bases). V lost 0 bases and J lost 5, with 15 bases in between. Germline V gene sequence: CDR1 SGHRS, CDR2 YFSETQ. This CDR3 has 15 residues. The CDR3 nucleotides are TGCGCCAGCAGCTTGGTTCCAGGGGGGATCGACGAGCAGTACTTC. It is translated as CASSLVPGGIDEQYF.

The chain joins TRBV5-1 to TRBJ2-5, with TRBD1 matching 8 bases. Germline loops: CDR1 SGHRS, CDR2 YFSETQ. Trimming took 6 bases from V and 1 from J; bases not matched to a gene: 8. The CDR3 consists of 15 residues. The CDR3 coding sequence is TGCGCCAGCACTTCTACAGGGGGTGCCCAAGAGACCCAGTACTTC. The encoded protein is CASTSTGGAQETQYF.